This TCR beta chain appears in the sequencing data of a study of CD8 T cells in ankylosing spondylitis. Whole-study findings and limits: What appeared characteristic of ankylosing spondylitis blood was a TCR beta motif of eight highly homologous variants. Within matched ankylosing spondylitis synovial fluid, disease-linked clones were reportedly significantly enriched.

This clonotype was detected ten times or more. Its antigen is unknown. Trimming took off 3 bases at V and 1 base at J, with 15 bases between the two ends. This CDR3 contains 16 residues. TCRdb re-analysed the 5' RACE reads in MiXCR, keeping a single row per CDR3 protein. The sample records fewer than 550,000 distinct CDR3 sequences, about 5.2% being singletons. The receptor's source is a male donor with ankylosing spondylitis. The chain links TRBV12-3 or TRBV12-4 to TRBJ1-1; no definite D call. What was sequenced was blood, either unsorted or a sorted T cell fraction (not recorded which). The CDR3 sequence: CASSFGQLHQNTEAFF. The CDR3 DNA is TGTGCCAGCAGTTTTGGGCAACTCCACCAGAACACTGAAGCTTTCTTT.